The rows below give T cell receptor beta chains drawn from one sample of a study of cytomegalovirus exposure and HLA in healthy donors. Libraries were prepared by immunoSEQ multiplex PCR; TCRdb keeps only in-frame clonotypes and omits some of them. This sample carries 150,000 to 200,000 clones, roughly 75% of them seen once, and the ten largest clones take about 7.7%. Specimen: PBMCs. The source of these receptors is a woman aged 40 to 55 in good health and CMV-seropositive. Each CDR3 is given with its conserved first and last residue. A D gene is named only where the DNA matches it firmly. Rows may omit the clone size; those that give it use once, few, many or a size class.

clone size	V gene	D gene	J gene	CDR3 protein	CDR3 DNA
once	TRBV27	TRBD2	TRBJ2-3	CASSLSKSRTSVDTQYF	TGTGCCAGCAGTTTATCGAAATCGAGGACTAGCGTGGATACGCAGTATTTT
few	TRBV6-5	TRBD1	TRBJ1-2	CASRPGQSYGYTF	TGTGCCAGCAGGCCGGGACAGAGTTATGGCTACACCTTC
.	TRBV27	.	TRBJ2-1	CATRLRALSYNEQFF	TGTGCCACCCGCCTGAGGGCGCTCTCCTACAATGAGCAGTTCTTC
.	TRBV9	TRBD2	TRBJ2-1	CASSASLSGRTNEQFF	TGTGCCAGCAGCGCGTCCCTTAGCGGGAGAACGAATGAGCAGTTCTTC
.	TRBV27	TRBD2	TRBJ2-7	CASSPPGLVSYEQYF	TGTGCCAGCAGTCCACCGGGACTAGTGTCTTACGAGCAGTACTTC
.	TRBV6-4	TRBD2	TRBJ2-1	CASSEASGTYNEQFF	TGTGCCAGCAGTGAGGCTAGCGGAACCTACAATGAGCAGTTCTTC
.	TRBV28	.	TRBJ1-1	CASSFTPGSQGNTEAFF	TGTGCCAGCAGTTTCACCCCGGGATCCCAAGGTAACACTGAAGCTTTCTTT
.	TRBV28	TRBD1	TRBJ1-5	CASSPGGSYSNQPQHF	TGTGCCAGCAGCCCAGGGGGGTCCTATAGCAATCAGCCCCAGCATTTT
.	TRBV25-1	.	TRBJ2-6	CASSASGANVLTF	TGTGCCAGCAGTGCGTCCGGGGCCAACGTCCTGACTTTC
.	TRBV6-1	.	TRBJ2-1	CASSEAARTLGKQFF	TGTGCCAGCAGTGAAGCAGCTAGGACCCTCGGGAAGCAGTTCTTC
.	TRBV29-1	TRBD2	TRBJ2-1	CSVDTSGAYNEQFF	TGCAGCGTTGATACTAGCGGGGCCTACAATGAGCAGTTCTTC
.	TRBV6-5	.	TRBJ1-6	CASSYSRLLHNSPLHF	TGTGCCAGCAGTTACTCGAGACTTCTTCATAATTCACCCCTCCACTTT
few	TRBV7-2	TRBD1	TRBJ2-1	CASSRRQGEYNEQFF	TGTGCCAGCAGCCGGCGACAGGGGGAATACAATGAGCAGTTCTTC
.	TRBV5-8	TRBD2	TRBJ2-5	CASSTGLAGEKETQYF	TGTGCCAGCAGCACCGGACTAGCGGGGGAAAAAGAGACCCAGTACTTC
few	TRBV18	.	TRBJ2-7	CASSPPSGSSYEQYF	TGTGCCAGCTCACCACCGTCGGGGTCCTCCTACGAGCAGTACTTC
.	TRBV15	TRBD1	TRBJ2-7	CATSRGDRIDEQYF	TGTGCCACCAGCAGAGGGGACAGGATCGACGAGCAGTACTTC
.	TRBV7-3	TRBD1	TRBJ1-1	CASSALTGGRTEAFF	TGTGCCAGCAGCGCGCTAACAGGGGGCAGAACTGAAGCTTTCTTT
.	TRBV10-2	.	TRBJ2-6	CASSRGDGANVLTF	TGCGCCAGCAGCAGGGGAGACGGGGCCAACGTCCTGACTTTC
.	TRBV7-2	.	TRBJ1-1	CASSLAPGNTEAFF	TGTGCCAGCAGCTTAGCACCAGGGAACACTGAAGCTTTCTTT
.	TRBV9	.	TRBJ2-5	CASSQGQGKETQYF	TGTGCCAGCAGCCAAGGGCAGGGAAAAGAGACCCAGTACTTC
.	TRBV19	.	TRBJ1-5	CASSPRDSSDSQPQHF	TGTGCCAGTAGTCCCCGGGACTCGAGCGACAGTCAGCCCCAGCATTTT
.	TRBV7-9	TRBD2	TRBJ2-3	CASSLSSGDTQYF	TGTGCCAGCAGCTTATCTAGCGGAGATACGCAGTATTTT
.	TRBV9	TRBD2	TRBJ2-1	CASSARTSGSLSYNEQFF	TGTGCCAGCAGCGCCCGGACTAGCGGGAGCCTCTCCTACAATGAGCAGTTCTTC
.	TRBV4-3	.	TRBJ1-1	CASSQETGVRTEAFF	TGCGCCAGCAGCCAAGAAACGGGGGTGAGAACTGAAGCTTTCTTT
.	TRBV5-1	TRBD2	TRBJ2-7	CASSLNSGSGRLYEQYF	TGCGCCAGCAGCTTGAATTCGGGTAGCGGGAGGTTGTACGAGCAGTACTTC
once	TRBV19	TRBD2	TRBJ2-5	CASSILAGGEETQYF	TGTGCCAGTAGTATACTAGCGGGAGGTGAAGAGACCCAGTACTTC
.	TRBV2	.	TRBJ2-1	CASRRDPTLNEQFF	TGTGCCAGCCGGAGGGACCCCACCCTGAACGAGCAGTTCTTC
.	TRBV28	.	TRBJ1-2	CASSTPRWDTKGKGYTF	TGTGCCAGCAGCACTCCCAGGTGGGACACGAAGGGGAAGGGCTACACCTTC
.	TRBV30	TRBD1	TRBJ2-1	CAWTDRGPYNEQFF	TGTGCCTGGACTGACAGGGGTCCCTACAATGAGCAGTTCTTC
.	TRBV5-6	TRBD1	TRBJ2-7	CASSLDGMDRAIRQYF	TGTGCCAGCAGCTTGGATGGTATGGACAGGGCCATACGGCAGTACTTC
.	TRBV19	TRBD1	TRBJ2-7	CASSMKPTGQYEQYF	TGTGCCAGTAGTATGAAGCCGACAGGGCAATACGAGCAGTACTTC
few	TRBV27	TRBD1	TRBJ1-5	CASSLNRGPNQPQHF	TGTGCCAGCAGTTTAAACAGGGGCCCCAATCAGCCCCAGCATTTT
.	TRBV5-4	.	TRBJ1-2	CASSLTVAANYGYTF	TGTGCCAGCAGCTTGACGGTTGCTGCTAACTATGGCTACACCTTC
.	TRBV7-2	TRBD2	TRBJ2-1	CASSTAPTSGKNEQFF	TGTGCCAGCAGCACCGCCCCTACTAGCGGGAAGAATGAGCAGTTCTTC
.	TRBV28	.	TRBJ1-4	CASSLLGGGEKLFF	TGTGCCAGCAGTTTGTTGGGGGGAGGTGAAAAACTGTTTTTT
.	TRBV6-4	.	TRBJ2-2	CARFAQAMGTGELFF	TGTGCCAGATTTGCACAGGCTATGGGCACCGGGGAGCTGTTTTTT
.	TRBV7-9	TRBD1	TRBJ2-7	CASSLARAGGEQYF	TGTGCCAGCAGCTTAGCGCGGGCAGGGGGCGAGCAGTACTTC
.	TRBV2	TRBD2	TRBJ2-1	CASSDAVAGGRYNEQFF	TGTGCCAGCAGTGACGCGGTAGCGGGAGGAAGGTACAATGAGCAGTTCTTC
few	TRBV2	.	TRBJ2-7	CASSFGATQYF	TGTGCCAGCAGTTTTGGAGCGACGCAGTACTTC
.	TRBV28	TRBD1	TRBJ2-7	CASRTDRGQPLSYEQYF	TGTGCCAGCAGAACGGACAGGGGTCAGCCCCTTAGCTACGAGCAGTACTTC
once	TRBV9	TRBD2	TRBJ2-3	CASSVGGGEGPWDTQYF	TGTGCCAGCAGCGTAGGGGGGGGAGAGGGCCCGTGGGATACGCAGTATTTT
.	TRBV6-5	.	TRBJ2-7	CASGTRAPYEQYF	TGTGCCAGCGGCACGCGGGCTCCCTACGAGCAGTACTTC
.	TRBV27	TRBD1	TRBJ2-1	CASSLPTGGAYNEQFF	TGTGCCAGCAGCCTACCGACAGGGGGAGCCTACAATGAGCAGTTCTTC
.	TRBV6-1	TRBD1	TRBJ1-1	CASSSYGQGLESFF	TGTGCCAGCAGTTCCTACGGACAGGGCTTAGAGTCTTTCTTT
once	TRBV4-3	.	TRBJ1-1	CASSLHRATEAFF	TGCGCCAGCAGCCTTCACAGGGCCACTGAAGCTTTCTTT
.	TRBV28	.	TRBJ2-6	CASSLGGTGANVLTF	TGTGCCAGCAGTTTAGGCGGAACTGGGGCCAACGTCCTGACTTTC
.	TRBV11-2	TRBD1	TRBJ1-1	CASSQTGGTEAFF	TGTGCCAGCAGCCAGACAGGGGGGACTGAAGCTTTCTTT